This T cell receptor beta chain was sequenced during a study of T cells after yellow fever vaccination. Study results and limitations: Abundant contaminating clonotypes from the bulk population could appear in FACS-sorted repertoires. Clonotypes shared by both compartments, CD4 and CD8, made up a small share.

This CDR3 has 15 residues. CDR1 is SGHRS, CDR2 YFSETQ, per germline. V dropped 0 bases and J dropped 0 bases, with 9 bases sitting between them. This clonotype came up a few times. What it binds is not known. A universal primer site and UMIs were added as TCR cDNA was made by 5'RACE template switching. TCRdb reprocessed the 5' RACE reads with MiXCR, giving one entry per CDR3 protein. This sample has 400,000 or so distinct CDR3 sequences, with 6.2% found just once. The sample in question was PBMCs, obtained 5 days after the yellow fever booster vaccination. V and J are TRBV5-1 and TRBJ1-1; maybe TRBD1 (5 bases). This TCR was recovered from a man aged 30 to 39 who received the YFV17D yellow fever vaccine. In nucleotides, the CDR3 is TGCGCCAGCAGCTTGGAGGCAGGGATGAACACTGAAGCTTTCTTT. Protein sequence: CASSLEAGMNTEAFF.